Presented here are 31 T cell receptor beta chains from one specimen sequenced in a study of shared clonotypes between healthy human individuals. In the naive CD8 group, cells lacked CD45RO and were positively selected for CCR7, so terminally differentiated effector memory CD45RA+ cells were left out. TCRdb's copy holds only in-frame clones and misses some; the assay was immunoSEQ multiplex PCR. The sample has around 700,000 clones, roughly 94% seen once; the top ten hold roughly 22%. Specimen: naive CD8+ T cells sorted from blood. These receptors all stem from a man between 25 and 39 years old in good health.

This chain uses TRBV27 with TRBJ2-7; 9 bases align to TRBD1. Germline V gives CDR1 MNHEY, CDR2 SMNVEV (reference sequence). This CDR3 has 14 residues. Trimming cost V 5 bases and J 6 bases; bases outside gene matches: 8. Here the CDR3 reads CASSRAGTGSEQYF. The DNA of the CDR3 is TGTGCCAGCAGTAGAGCCGGGACAGGGTCCGAGCAGTACTTC.

This chain connects TRBV2 to TRBJ2-7, with D tentatively TRBD1 or TRBD2 (5 bases each). There are 13 residues in the CDR3. V lost 9 bases and J 0 bases, leaving 12 bases between the germline ends. Germline V gives CDR1 SNHLY, CDR2 FYNNEI. The CDR3 here is CASEGITSYEQYF. The CDR3 DNA sequence: TGTGCCAGTGAGGGGATTACCTCCTACGAGCAGTACTTC.

V usage is TRBV15 and J usage is TRBJ2-1, with TRBD2 matching 9 bases. With V trimmed by 1 base and J by 12 bases, 16 bases remained unmatched. The CDR3 has 17 amino acids. From germline, CDR1 is LNHNV and CDR2 YYDKDF (reference sequence). CDR3 in DNA: TGTGCCACCAGCAGAGGGCGTATAGCGGGAGACGCCCCCGGGCAGTTCTTC. Translating gives CATSRGRIAGDAPGQFF.

The chain links TRBV6-5 to TRBJ2-1; D is unclear. V was trimmed by 6 bases and J by 9 bases, leaving 12 bases between them. The CDR3 has 12 amino acids. In germline, CDR1 is MNHEY, CDR2 SVGAGI. DNA of the CDR3: TGTGCCAGCAGCCCGGACCTCGCTGAGCAGTTCTTC. Protein sequence: CASSPDLAEQFF.

The J gene is TRBJ2-3, the V gene TRBV18, with 9 bases fitting TRBD1. The CDR3 has 16 residues. The germline gives CDR1 KGHSH, CDR2 LQKENI. With 4 bases clipped from V and 2 bases from J, the junction kept 7 bases outside the gene matches. CDR3 sequence (DNA): TGTGCCAGCTCACTGGGGACAGGGAAATTCACAGATACGCAGTATTTT. Residues: CASSLGTGKFTDTQYF. Supplemented by reference TRBV18 and TRBJ2-3, the full variable domain reads NAGVMQNPRHLVRRRGQEARLRCSPMKGHSHVYWYRQLPEEGLKFMVYLQKENIIDESGMPKERFSAEFPKEGPSILRIQQVVRGDSAAYFCASSLGTGKFTDTQYFGPGTRLTVL.

V gene TRBV9 combines with J gene TRBJ2-7; 7 nucleotides align to TRBD1. Losses at the gene ends were 3 bases for V and 5 bases for J; bases not matched to a gene: 11. Germline values: CDR1 SGDLS, CDR2 YYNGEE. The CDR3 loop spans 15 amino acids. The CDR3 region is CASSALQGEKNEQYF. For the CDR3, the DNA is TGTGCCAGCAGCGCACTCCAGGGGGAGAAGAACGAGCAGTACTTC.

The chain has TRBV4-2 and TRBJ2-1; D uncertain. Germline loops: CDR1 LGHNA, CDR2 YNFKEQ. This CDR3 is built from 14 residues. V gave up 2 bases and J gave up 7 bases, with 12 bases separating them. CDR3 nucleotide sequence: TGTGCCAGCAGCCAAATCGACGGCGAGAATGAGCAGTTCTTC. Amino acid sequence: CASSQIDGENEQFF.

The V gene is TRBV27, the J gene TRBJ1-4; TRBD1 is a possible D gene (5 bases). The CDR3 runs to 14 residues. Trimming removed 6 bases at V and 6 bases at J, with 14 bases between. Germline CDR1 is MNHEY and CDR2 is SMNVEV (reference sequence). In DNA form, the CDR3 reads TGTGCCAGCAGAGGACACCTGGGGGATGAAAAACTGTTTTTT. It specifies CASRGHLGDEKLFF.

The gene calls are TRBV6-5 and TRBJ1-2; D gene unclear. CDR3 length: 12 residues. Germline assignment: CDR1 MNHEY and CDR2 SVGAGI. The V end lost 0 bases, the J end lost 5 bases, and 4 bases lay between the germline ends. CDR3 sequence: CASSYSGYGYTF. In DNA form, the CDR3 reads TGTGCCAGCAGTTACTCAGGGTATGGCTACACCTTC.

The CDR3 coding sequence is TGTGCCAGCAGTTTATCGACAGGGGTAGAGACCCAGTACTTC. Encoded protein: CASSLSTGVETQYF. The J gene is TRBJ2-5, the V gene TRBV27, with 8 bases lining up with TRBD1. This CDR3 comprises 14 residues. J was trimmed by 4 bases and V by 0 bases; bases with no gene match: 1. Germline CDR1 reads MNHEY; CDR2 reads SMNVEV (reference sequence).

The rearrangement links TRBV15 to TRBJ2-2, with 7 positions matching TRBD2. After removal of 7 bases from V and 3 bases from J, the junction contained 8 bases not matched to a gene. Germline CDR1 is LNHNV and CDR2 is YYDKDF (reference sequence). CDR3 length: 15 residues. The CDR3 region is CATTRLADYTGELFF. The DNA for the CDR3 is TGTGCCACCACCCGACTAGCAGATTACACCGGGGAGCTGTTTTTT.

The genes are TRBV15 and TRBJ1-5; D not resolved. This CDR3 comprises 14 residues. The germline V gene encodes CDR1 LNHNV and CDR2 YYDKDF (reference sequence). The V end lost 5 bases, the J end lost 4 bases, and 12 bases lay between the germline ends. CDR3 DNA sequence: TGTGCCACCAGCCCGAGGCGGGGTAATCAGCCCCAGCATTTT. Encoded protein: CATSPRRGNQPQHF. Full variable domain (rest looked up from reference TRBV15 and TRBJ1-5): DAMVIQNPRYQVTQFGKPVTLSCSQTLNHNVMYWYQQKSSQAPKLLFHYYDKDFNNEADTPDNFQSRRPNTSFCFLDIRSPGLGDTAMYLCATSPRRGNQPQHFGDGTRLSIL.

The chain employs TRBV14 and TRBJ1-1; a weak D match, TRBD1 (5 bases). The CDR3 runs to 14 residues. Germline-derived CDR1 and CDR2 are SGHDN and FVKESK. V lost 2 bases, J lost 2 bases, and 9 bases lay in between. The CDR3 here is CASSQMDTNTEAFF. The CDR3 bases are TGTGCCAGCAGCCAAATGGACACCAACACTGAAGCTTTCTTT.

The V call is TRBV7-6, the J call TRBJ2-7; 8 nucleotides line up with TRBD1. This CDR3 region has 16 residues. The germline gives CDR1 SGHVS, CDR2 FNYEAQ. V was pared by 2 bases and J by 5 bases, with 11 bases of the junction left unmatched. CDR3 in amino acids: CASSLTGTGSIHEQYF. The CDR3 coding sequence is TGTGCCAGCAGCTTAACCGGGACAGGTTCCATCCACGAGCAGTACTTC. Full variable domain (missing parts from reference TRBV7-6 and TRBJ2-7): GAGVSQSPRYKVTKRGQDVALRCDPISGHVSLYWYRQALGQGPEFLTYFNYEAQQDKSGLPNDRFSAERPEGSISTLTIQRTEQRDSAMYRCASSLTGTGSIHEQYFGPGTRLTVT.

The genes are TRBV28 and TRBJ2-7; 9 bases align to TRBD2. V lost 4 bases and J lost 6; bases outside the gene matches: 10. CDR1 and CDR2 (germline): MDHEN, SYDVKM. The CDR3 runs to 15 residues. This chain's CDR3 is CASSSYEAGGPEQYF. The DNA of the CDR3 is TGTGCCAGCAGTTCTTATGAAGCGGGAGGACCCGAGCAGTACTTC.

The CDR3 nucleotides read TGTGCCAGCAGTTCCTGGACTAGCGGGAGCACTGAGCAGTTCTTC. Encoded protein: CASSSWTSGSTEQFF. V and J are TRBV27 and TRBJ2-1; 13 bases fit TRBD2. With V trimmed by 4 bases and J by 9 bases, 6 bases remained unmatched. The V gene's germline CDR1 is MNHEY and CDR2 SMNVEV (reference sequence). The CDR3 totals 15 residues.

Details on this clone: The same CDR3 can be traced to other DNA sequences in this sample. V usage is TRBV28 and J usage is TRBJ2-7; maybe TRBD1 (5 bases). V was shortened by 1 base and J by 4 bases, with 8 bases between the two germline ends. Germline loops: CDR1 MDHEN, CDR2 SYDVKM. The CDR3 has 13 residues. The CDR3 DNA sequence: TGTGCCAGCAGTTTATTTCGGACATACGAGCAGTACTTC. Its translation is CASSLFRTYEQYF.

The V call is TRBV11-2, the J call TRBJ2-1; 9 nucleotides line up with TRBD1. CDR1 and CDR2 (germline): SGHAT, FQNNGV. This CDR3 comprises 15 residues. J was trimmed by 7 bases and V by 5 bases; bases with no gene match: 9. The CDR3 loop reads CASSPAGTGLNEQFF. CDR3 sequence (DNA): TGTGCCAGCAGCCCCGCCGGGACAGGGCTTAATGAGCAGTTCTTC.

This clone was counted once. This chain joins TRBV19 and TRBJ2-7; D tentatively reads TRBD1 or TRBD2 (5 bases each). The CDR3 has 17 amino acids. Per the germline V gene, CDR1 is LNHDA and CDR2 is SQIVND (reference sequence). V dropped 2 bases and J dropped 3 bases, with 20 bases sitting between them. CDR3 DNA: TGTGCCAGTAGTATATTTTTCGGGACGGAGGCGGGCTACGAGCAGTACTTC. Residues: CASSIFFGTEAGYEQYF.

V and J are TRBV14 and TRBJ2-7; no reliable D call. CDR1 and CDR2 (germline): SGHDN, FVKESK. CDR3 length: 16 amino acids. V gave up 0 bases and J gave up 7 bases, with 19 bases separating them. The CDR3: CASSQDESFLLREQYF. In DNA form, the CDR3 reads TGTGCCAGCAGCCAAGACGAATCCTTTCTCCTACGAGAGCAGTACTTC.

The V call is TRBV29-1, the J call TRBJ1-1; TRBD1 is a possible D gene (6 bases). The ends were cut back, 0 bases at V and 5 bases at J, with 16 bases in the middle. The CDR3 runs to 15 residues. Germline V gene lookup returns CDR1 SQVTM and CDR2 ANQGSEA. The chain's CDR3 is CSVEDVRGSDTEAFF. The CDR3 nucleotides read TGCAGCGTTGAAGATGTCAGGGGTAGTGATACTGAAGCTTTCTTT.

The chain combines TRBV6-1 with TRBJ2-5; 10 bases fit TRBD1. After removal of 4 bases from V and 5 bases from J, the junction contained 7 bases not matched to a gene. The CDR3 runs 15 residues. From germline, CDR1 is MNHNS and CDR2 SASEGT. The DNA of the CDR3 is TGTGCCAGCAGTGGGGGACAGGGGTTTGTTGAGACCCAGTACTTC. Translation: CASSGGQGFVETQYF.

This clone was observed once. The chain recombines TRBV12-5 with TRBJ2-5; D possibly corresponds to TRBD2 (6 bases). Germline assignment: CDR1 LGHNT and CDR2 FRNRAP. The CDR3 runs 14 residues. The ends were cut back, 9 bases at V and 0 bases at J, with 14 bases in the middle. The CDR3 nucleotides read TGTGCTAGGGGGGGTCGGCGGAACCAAGAGACCCAGTACTTC. It specifies CARGGRRNQETQYF. Supplemented by reference TRBV12-5 and TRBJ2-5, the full variable domain reads DARVTQTPRHKVTEMGQEVTMRCQPILGHNTVFWYRQTMMQGLELLAYFRNRAPLDDSGMPKDRFSAEMPDATLATLKIQPSEPRDSAVYFCARGGRRNQETQYFGPGTRLLVL.

The chain carries TRBV27 and TRBJ2-3, with D tentatively TRBD2 (5 bases). This CDR3 is built from 15 residues. Germline CDR1 reads MNHEY; CDR2 reads SMNVEV (reference sequence). V lost 4 bases, J lost 3 bases, and 14 bases lay in between. The CDR3: CASSYGESRTDTQYF. The DNA for the CDR3 is TGTGCCAGCAGTTATGGGGAGTCCAGGACAGATACGCAGTATTTT.

This rearrangement joins TRBV18 to TRBJ2-2; tentative D call: TRBD2 (5 bases). Trimming removed 3 bases from V and 0 bases from J, with 17 bases in between. The CDR3 is made up of 18 amino acids. CDR1 is KGHSH, CDR2 LQKENI, per germline. CDR3 in amino acids: CASSPLSWQTTNTGELFF. The CDR3 coding sequence is TGTGCCAGCTCACCCCTCTCATGGCAGACTACGAACACCGGGGAGCTGTTTTTT.

V gene TRBV27 combines with J gene TRBJ2-3; D ambiguous. The V end lost 6 bases, the J end lost 2 bases, and 9 bases lay between the germline ends. There are 13 residues in the CDR3. The germline CDR1 and CDR2 sequences are MNHEY and SMNVEV (reference sequence). DNA for the CDR3: TGTGCCAGCAGGGTGCTGAACACAGATACGCAGTATTTT. Amino acid sequence: CASRVLNTDTQYF.

This rearrangement joins TRBV2 to TRBJ2-1; 8 nucleotides match TRBD1. CDR3 length: 13 amino acids. Germline V lookup: CDR1 SNHLY, CDR2 FYNNEI. V shed 9 bases and J 5 bases; nucleotides not matched to a gene: 6. For the CDR3, the DNA is TGTGCCAGGACCGGGACAGGTAACAATGAGCAGTTCTTC. It specifies CARTGTGNNEQFF.

V is TRBV29-1 and J is TRBJ2-7, with 9 bases fitting TRBD2. The CDR3 covers 16 residues. Germline CDR1 and CDR2: SQVTM and ANQGSEA. V lost 6 bases to trimming and J lost 0 bases; unmatched junction nucleotides: 12. CDR3 amino acids: CSVKDSGSFFSYEQYF. The CDR3, as DNA: TGCAGCGTAAAAGATAGCGGGAGTTTTTTCTCCTACGAGCAGTACTTC.

This chain links TRBV7-9 with TRBJ2-7; 9 bases line up with TRBD2. Germline CDR1 reads SEHNR; CDR2 reads FQNEAQ (reference sequence). J lost 4 bases, V lost 3 bases, and 7 bases had no gene match. The CDR3 is made up of 15 amino acids. The CDR3 DNA is TGTGCCAGCAGCTTGTCGGGTAGCGGGGGATACGAGCAGTACTTC. Its translation: CASSLSGSGGYEQYF.

The table lists this clone with a few counts. V is TRBV20-1 and J is TRBJ2-1; a possible D gene is TRBD2 (5 bases). The germline V gene has CDR1 DFQATT and CDR2 SNEGSKA (reference sequence). The CDR3 loop spans 11 amino acids. V was pared by 3 bases and J by 6 bases, with 6 bases between. CDR3 DNA: TGCAGTGCTAGCGAGGGCAATGAGCAGTTCTTC. As protein: CSASEGNEQFF.

The rearrangement uses TRBV7-9 and TRBJ1-1; possibly TRBD1 for D (6 bases). Germline V gene sequence: CDR1 SEHNR, CDR2 FQNEAQ (reference sequence). V dropped 4 bases and J dropped 4 bases, with 16 bases sitting between them. The length of the CDR3 is 15 residues. The CDR3 DNA reads TGTGCCAGCAGCTCGGGGGCCGGCCTGGGCACTGAAGCTTTCTTT. Protein: CASSSGAGLGTEAFF.